Reported below is one TCR beta chain. This record comes from a study of blood T cell repertoires in COVID-19. In the source study's methods: Amplified reference gene primers provided the basis for estimating nucleated cell counts. Produced via immunoSEQ multiplex PCR; TCRdb's table is partial and in-frame only. V, J and clone size reflect that table, while D and trimming were determined from the DNA. The sample lists some 240,000 clones, roughly 84% seen once, with around 3.5% in the top ten. Across about two dozen US areas, participants ranged in age from roughly 18 to 95 years. In germline, CDR1 is SGHAT, CDR2 FQNNGV. V was cut by 3 bases and J by 0 bases, with 18 bases left in between. CDR3 size: 18 residues.

The material sequenced was PBMCs or T cells enriched from blood (not recorded which). The V gene is TRBV11-2, the J gene TRBJ1-5; D possibly corresponds to TRBD1 (5 bases). This receptor was obtained from a man aged 45-65 years who had recovered from COVID-19. As DNA, the CDR3 is TGTGCCAGCAGCTTTGGTTGGGGGGGGAGTGGTAGCAATCAGCCCCAGCATTTT. Protein: CASSFGWGGSGSNQPQHF.